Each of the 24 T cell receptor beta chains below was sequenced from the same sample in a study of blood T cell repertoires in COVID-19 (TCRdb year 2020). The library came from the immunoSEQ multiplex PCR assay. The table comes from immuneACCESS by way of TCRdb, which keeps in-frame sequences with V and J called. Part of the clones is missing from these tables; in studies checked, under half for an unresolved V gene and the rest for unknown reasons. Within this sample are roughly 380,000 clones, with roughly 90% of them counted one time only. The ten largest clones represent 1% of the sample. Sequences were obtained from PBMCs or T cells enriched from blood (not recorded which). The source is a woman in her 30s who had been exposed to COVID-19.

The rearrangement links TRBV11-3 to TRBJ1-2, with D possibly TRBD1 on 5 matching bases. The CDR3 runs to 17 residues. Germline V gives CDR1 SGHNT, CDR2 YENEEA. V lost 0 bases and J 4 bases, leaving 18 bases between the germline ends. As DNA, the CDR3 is TGTGCCAGCAGCTTAGAGGACGCGGGGCAGGGTCCCTATGGCTACACCTTC. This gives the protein CASSLEDAGQGPYGYTF.

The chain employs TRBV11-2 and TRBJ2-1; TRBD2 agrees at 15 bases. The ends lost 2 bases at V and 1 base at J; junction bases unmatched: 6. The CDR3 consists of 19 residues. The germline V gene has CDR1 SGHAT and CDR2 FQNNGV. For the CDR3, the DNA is TGTGCCAGCAGCTTAATAAGGACTAGCGGGAGGGTATCCTACAATGAGCAGTTCTTC. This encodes CASSLIRTSGRVSYNEQFF.

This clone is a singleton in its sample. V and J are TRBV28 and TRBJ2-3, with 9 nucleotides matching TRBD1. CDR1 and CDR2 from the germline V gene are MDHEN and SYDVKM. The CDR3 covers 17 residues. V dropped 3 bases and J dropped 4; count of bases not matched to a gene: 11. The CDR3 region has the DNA TGTGCCAGCAGTTTCGGGACAGGGATTTTGGGGCCAGATACGCAGTATTTT. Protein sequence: CASSFGTGILGPDTQYF.

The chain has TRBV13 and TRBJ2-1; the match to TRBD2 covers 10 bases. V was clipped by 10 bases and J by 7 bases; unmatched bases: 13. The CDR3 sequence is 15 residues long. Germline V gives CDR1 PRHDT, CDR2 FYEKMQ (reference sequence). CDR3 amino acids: CATEGAGGPSNEQFF. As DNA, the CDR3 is TGTGCCACCGAGGGAGCGGGAGGGCCGAGTAATGAGCAGTTCTTC.

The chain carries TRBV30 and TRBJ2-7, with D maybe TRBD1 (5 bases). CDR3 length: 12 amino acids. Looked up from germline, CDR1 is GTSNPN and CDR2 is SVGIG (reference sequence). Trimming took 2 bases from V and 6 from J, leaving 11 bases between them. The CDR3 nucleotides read TGTGCCTGGAGTCCATCACAGGTCGAGCAGTACTTC. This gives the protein CAWSPSQVEQYF.

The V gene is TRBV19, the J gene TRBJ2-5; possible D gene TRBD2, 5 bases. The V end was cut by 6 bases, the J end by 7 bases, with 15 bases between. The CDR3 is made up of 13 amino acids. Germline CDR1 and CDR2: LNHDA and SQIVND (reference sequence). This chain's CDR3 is CASSTRNVGTQYF. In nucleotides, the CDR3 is TGTGCCAGTAGCACTAGGAACGTAGGGACCCAGTACTTC.

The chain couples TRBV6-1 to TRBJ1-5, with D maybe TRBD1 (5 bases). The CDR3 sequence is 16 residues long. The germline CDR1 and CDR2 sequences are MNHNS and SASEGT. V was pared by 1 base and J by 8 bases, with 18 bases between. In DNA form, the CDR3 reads TGTGCCAGCAGTGAAGGGAACGACGGGGGGAAGGAGCCCCAGCATTTT. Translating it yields CASSEGNDGGKEPQHF.

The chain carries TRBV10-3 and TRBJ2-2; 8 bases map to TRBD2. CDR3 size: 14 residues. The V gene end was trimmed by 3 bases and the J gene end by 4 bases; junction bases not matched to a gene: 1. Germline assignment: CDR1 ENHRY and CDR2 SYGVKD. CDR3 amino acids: CAISEAGVTGELFF. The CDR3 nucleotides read TGTGCCATCAGTGAAGCGGGAGTCACCGGGGAGCTGTTTTTT.

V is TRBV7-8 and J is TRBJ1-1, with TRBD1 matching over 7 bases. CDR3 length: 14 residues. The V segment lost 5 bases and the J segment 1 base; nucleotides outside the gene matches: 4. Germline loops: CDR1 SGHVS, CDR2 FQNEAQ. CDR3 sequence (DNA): TGTGCCAGCAGCCACGACAGGGAGAACACTGAAGCTTTCTTT. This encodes CASSHDRENTEAFF.

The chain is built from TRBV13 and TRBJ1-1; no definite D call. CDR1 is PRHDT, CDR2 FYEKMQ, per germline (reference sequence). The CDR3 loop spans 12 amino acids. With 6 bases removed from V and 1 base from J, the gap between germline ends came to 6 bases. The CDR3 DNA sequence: TGTGCCAGCAGTAACACGAACACTGAAGCTTTCTTT. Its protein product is CASSNTNTEAFF.

The CDR3, as DNA: TGTGCCAGCAGTTTATCAAGGGGGCAAAACGAGCAGTACTTC. This gives the protein CASSLSRGQNEQYF. The chain is built from TRBV28 and TRBJ2-7, with 7 bases that match TRBD1. Per the germline V gene, CDR1 is MDHEN and CDR2 is SYDVKM. Unmatched junction bases numbered 5, after V lost 1 base and J lost 5 bases. CDR3 length: 14 amino acids. The variable domain in full, completed from reference TRBV28 and TRBJ2-7, reads DVKVTQSSRYLVKRTGEKVFLECVQDMDHENMFWYRQDPGLGLRLIYFSYDVKMKEKGDIPEGYSVSREKKERFSLILESASTNQTSMYLCASSLSRGQNEQYFGPGTRLTVT.

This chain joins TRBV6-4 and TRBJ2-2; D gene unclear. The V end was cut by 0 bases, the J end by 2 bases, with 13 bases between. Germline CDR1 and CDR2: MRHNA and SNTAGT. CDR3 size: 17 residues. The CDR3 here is CASSDSNGGENTGELFF. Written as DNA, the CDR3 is TGTGCCAGCAGTGACTCGAACGGCGGCGAAAACACCGGGGAGCTGTTTTTT.

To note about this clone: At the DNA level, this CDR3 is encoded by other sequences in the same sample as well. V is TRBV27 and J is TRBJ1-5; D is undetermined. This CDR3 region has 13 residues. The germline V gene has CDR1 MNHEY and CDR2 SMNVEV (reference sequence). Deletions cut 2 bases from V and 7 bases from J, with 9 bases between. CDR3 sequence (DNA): TGTGCCAGCAGTTTAAGAGGTGACCAGCCCCAGCATTTT. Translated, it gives CASSLRGDQPQHF.

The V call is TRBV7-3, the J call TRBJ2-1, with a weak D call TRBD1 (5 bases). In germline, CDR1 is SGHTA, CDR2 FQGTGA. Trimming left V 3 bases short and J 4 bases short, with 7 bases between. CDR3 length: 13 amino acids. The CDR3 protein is CASSFTGYNEQFF. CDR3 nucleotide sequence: TGTGCCAGCAGCTTTACAGGATACAATGAGCAGTTCTTC.

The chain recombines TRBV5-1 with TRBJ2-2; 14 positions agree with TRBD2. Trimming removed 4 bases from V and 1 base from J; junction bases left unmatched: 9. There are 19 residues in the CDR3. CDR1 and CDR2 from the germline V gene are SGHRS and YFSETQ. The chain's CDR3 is CASSVEPGLAGVNTGELFF. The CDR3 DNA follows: TGCGCCAGCAGCGTGGAACCGGGACTAGCGGGAGTGAACACCGGGGAGCTGTTTTTT.

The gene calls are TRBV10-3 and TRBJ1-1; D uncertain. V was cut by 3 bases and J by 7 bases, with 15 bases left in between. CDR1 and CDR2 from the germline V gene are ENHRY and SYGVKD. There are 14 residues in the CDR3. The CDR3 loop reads CAISDLYAPNEAFF. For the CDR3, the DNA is TGTGCCATCAGTGATCTCTATGCGCCGAATGAAGCTTTCTTT.

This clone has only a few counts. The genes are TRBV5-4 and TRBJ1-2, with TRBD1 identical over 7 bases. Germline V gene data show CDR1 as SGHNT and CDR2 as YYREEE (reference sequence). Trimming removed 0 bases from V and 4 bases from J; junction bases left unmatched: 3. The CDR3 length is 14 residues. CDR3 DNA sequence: TGTGCCAGCAGCTTGGATGACAGGGCCTATGGCTACACCTTC. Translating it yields CASSLDDRAYGYTF.

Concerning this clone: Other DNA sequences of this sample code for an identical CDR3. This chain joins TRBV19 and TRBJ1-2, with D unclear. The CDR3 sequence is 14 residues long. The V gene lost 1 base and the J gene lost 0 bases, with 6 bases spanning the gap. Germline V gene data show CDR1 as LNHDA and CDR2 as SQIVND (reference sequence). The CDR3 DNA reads TGTGCCAGTAGTATAGGGGCAGCTAACTATGGCTACACCTTC. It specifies CASSIGAANYGYTF.

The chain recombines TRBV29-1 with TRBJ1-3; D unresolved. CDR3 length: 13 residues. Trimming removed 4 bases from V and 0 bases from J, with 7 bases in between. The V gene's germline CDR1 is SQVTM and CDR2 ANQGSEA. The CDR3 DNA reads TGCAGCGTTGCGCGGAGCTCTGGAAACACCATATATTTT. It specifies CSVARSSGNTIYF.

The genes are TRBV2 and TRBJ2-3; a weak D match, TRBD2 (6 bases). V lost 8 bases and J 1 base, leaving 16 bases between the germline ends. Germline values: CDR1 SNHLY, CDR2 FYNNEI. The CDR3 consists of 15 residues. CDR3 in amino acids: CASPEGSVRTDTQYF. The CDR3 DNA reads TGTGCCAGCCCGGAGGGTAGCGTACGCACAGATACGCAGTATTTT. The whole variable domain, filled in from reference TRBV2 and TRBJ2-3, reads EPEVTQTPSHQVTQMGQEVILRCVPISNHLYFYWYRQILGQKVEFLVSFYNNEISEKSEIFDDQFSVERPDGSNFTLKIRSTKLEDSAMYFCASPEGSVRTDTQYFGPGTRLTVL.

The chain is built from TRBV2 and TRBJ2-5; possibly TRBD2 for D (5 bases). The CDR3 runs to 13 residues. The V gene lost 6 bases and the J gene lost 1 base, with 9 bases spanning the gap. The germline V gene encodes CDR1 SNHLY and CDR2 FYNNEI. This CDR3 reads CASSGGLQETQYF. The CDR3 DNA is TGTGCCAGCAGCGGCGGACTCCAAGAGACCCAGTACTTC.

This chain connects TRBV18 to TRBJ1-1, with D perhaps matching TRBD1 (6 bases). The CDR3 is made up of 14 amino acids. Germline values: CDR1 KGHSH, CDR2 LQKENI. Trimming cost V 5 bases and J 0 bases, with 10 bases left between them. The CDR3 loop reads CASSSTGLNTEAFF. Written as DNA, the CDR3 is TGTGCCAGCTCATCGACAGGATTGAACACTGAAGCTTTCTTT.

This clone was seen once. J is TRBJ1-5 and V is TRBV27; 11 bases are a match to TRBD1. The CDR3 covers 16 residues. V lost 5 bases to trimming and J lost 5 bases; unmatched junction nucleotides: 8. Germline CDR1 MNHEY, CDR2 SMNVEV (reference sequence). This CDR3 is CASSPFGQGAYQPQHF. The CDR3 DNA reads TGTGCCAGCAGTCCCTTCGGACAGGGGGCATATCAGCCCCAGCATTTT.

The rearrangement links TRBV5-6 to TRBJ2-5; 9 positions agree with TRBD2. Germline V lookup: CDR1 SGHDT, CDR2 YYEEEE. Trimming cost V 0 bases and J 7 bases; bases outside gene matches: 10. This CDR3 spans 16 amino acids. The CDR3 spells CASSLAPGAGGGTQYF. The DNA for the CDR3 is TGTGCCAGCAGCTTGGCGCCCGGTGCGGGAGGGGGGACCCAGTACTTC.